The 26 T cell receptor beta chains reported below all come from one sample, sequenced in a study of blood T cell repertoires in COVID-19. The method was immunoSEQ multiplex PCR; TCRdb's version includes in-frame clones alone and lacks a portion of them. The data show about 140,000 clones, about 80% seen once. Sequencing was carried out using peripheral blood. The receptors were gathered from a human donor in a cohort sampled during active COVID-19.

The chain has TRBV19 and TRBJ1-5; no firm D call. V was shortened by 3 bases and J by 5 bases, with 14 bases between the two germline ends. The CDR3 sequence is 15 residues long. Germline V gene sequence: CDR1 LNHDA, CDR2 SQIVND (reference sequence). This CDR3 reads CASSMGGTGDQPQHF. The CDR3 DNA reads as TGTGCCAGTAGTATGGGAGGAACCGGCGATCAGCCCCAGCATTTT.

The V and J genes are TRBV7-9 and TRBJ1-4, with 8 bases matching TRBD1. CDR3 length: 14 amino acids. CDR1 is SEHNR and CDR2 is FQNEAQ in the germline V gene (reference sequence). J was trimmed by 8 bases and V by 3 bases; bases with no gene match: 5. The DNA of the CDR3 is TGTGCCAGCAGCTTGACAGGGGAAGTGGAAAAACTGTTTTTT. This gives the protein CASSLTGEVEKLFF.

The chain joins TRBV27 to TRBJ1-6; 9 nucleotides match TRBD1. V shed 2 bases and J 10 bases; nucleotides not matched to a gene: 3. The germline V gene has CDR1 MNHEY and CDR2 SMNVEV (reference sequence). CDR3 length: 14 residues. The CDR3: CASSLGTGWSPLHF. The DNA for the CDR3 is TGTGCCAGCAGTTTAGGGACAGGGTGGTCACCCCTCCACTTT.

The rearrangement uses TRBV7-9 and TRBJ2-2; D is unclear. Looked up from germline, CDR1 is SEHNR and CDR2 is FQNEAQ (reference sequence). The length of the CDR3 is 13 residues. V dropped 5 bases and J dropped 4 bases, with 8 bases sitting between them. CDR3: CASSPRSTGELFF. CDR3 nucleotides: TGTGCCAGCAGCCCCCGTAGCACCGGGGAGCTGTTTTTT.

In nucleotides, the CDR3 is TGCGCCAGCAGCGGGACAGGGGGCAAGGTTGAGCAGTTCTTC. The encoded protein is CASSGTGGKVEQFF. The chain joins TRBV5-1 to TRBJ2-1; 12 nucleotides match TRBD1. V shed 4 bases and J 9 bases; nucleotides not matched to a gene: 5. The CDR3 sequence is 14 residues long. Per the germline V gene, CDR1 is SGHRS and CDR2 is YFSETQ.

This chain connects TRBV2 to TRBJ2-7; D uncertain. With 0 bases removed from V and 11 bases from J, the gap between germline ends came to 17 bases. The CDR3 runs to 14 residues. Germline CDR1 is SNHLY and CDR2 is FYNNEI. The CDR3 sequence is CASSEAQNKTAEYF. Written as DNA, the CDR3 is TGTGCCAGCAGTGAAGCCCAAAACAAGACGGCGGAGTACTTC.

The chain employs TRBV28 and TRBJ1-2, with TRBD1 matching 7 bases. Trimming removed 10 bases from V and 2 bases from J; junction bases left unmatched: 13. This CDR3 contains 15 residues. Germline loops: CDR1 MDHEN, CDR2 SYDVKM. Written as DNA, the CDR3 is TGTGCCACCAGAACCCACCTGACAGGGAACTATGGCTACACCTTC. It is translated as CATRTHLTGNYGYTF.

The rearrangement uses TRBV11-2 and TRBJ1-3, with D possibly being TRBD1 (6 bases). Germline CDR1 is SGHAT and CDR2 is FQNNGV. The CDR3 totals 18 residues. The V and J ends lost 0 bases and 2 bases respectively, with 17 bases between them. CDR3 nucleotide sequence: TGTGCCAGCAGCTTAGAGTCCCGGACAGCAATACCTGGAAACACCATATATTTT. It codes for CASSLESRTAIPGNTIYF.

The chain combines TRBV28 with TRBJ1-2; possible D gene TRBD1, 6 bases. CDR3 length equals 14 residues. The V gene's germline CDR1 is MDHEN and CDR2 SYDVKM. The V end lost 1 base, the J end lost 8 bases, and 14 bases lay between the germline ends. In DNA, the CDR3 is TGTGCCAGCAGTTTATCAGGGGTGCTGAGGGGCTACACCTTC. It is translated as CASSLSGVLRGYTF.

V is TRBV24-1 and J is TRBJ1-1; 7 nucleotides line up with TRBD1. Germline-derived CDR1 and CDR2 are KGHDR and SFDVKD. After removal of 3 bases from V and 0 bases from J, the junction contained 6 bases not matched to a gene. The CDR3 loop spans 16 amino acids. CDR3 in DNA: TGTGCCACCAGTGATCGGGACAGCCCCATGAACACTGAAGCTTTCTTT. Translated, it gives CATSDRDSPMNTEAFF.

The rearrangement links TRBV6-4 to TRBJ1-1; D unclear. V was trimmed by 5 bases and J by 3 bases, leaving 7 bases between them. The CDR3 has 12 amino acids. Per the germline V gene, CDR1 is MRHNA and CDR2 is SNTAGT. As DNA, the CDR3 is TGTGCCAGCAGTTCGACTGACACTGAAGCTTTCTTT. This encodes CASSSTDTEAFF.

This clone showed up just once. The chain uses TRBV28 and TRBJ2-3; D is possibly TRBD2 (6 bases). This CDR3 is built from 15 residues. The V and J ends lost 5 bases and 3 bases respectively, with 15 bases between them. The germline gives CDR1 MDHEN, CDR2 SYDVKM. CDR3 sequence (DNA): TGTGCCAGCAGTCCCACTTGGGGGAGGACAGATACGCAGTATTTT. This gives the protein CASSPTWGRTDTQYF.

The rearrangement links TRBV6-4 to TRBJ2-3, with D tentatively TRBD1 (6 bases). Trimming shortened V by 4 bases and J by 0 bases, and 11 bases separated the two germline ends. CDR3 length: 15 residues. Per germline, CDR1 MRHNA and CDR2 SNTAGT. CDR3 coding DNA: TGTGCCAGCAGTGTCGGACAGACTAGCACAGATACGCAGTATTTT. Residues: CASSVGQTSTDTQYF.

The chain links TRBV28 to TRBJ2-3; possibly TRBD2 for D (5 bases). In germline, CDR1 is MDHEN, CDR2 SYDVKM. CDR3 length: 15 residues. Trimming removed 7 bases from V and 5 bases from J, with 19 bases in between. CDR3 sequence reads: CASISDRYGIDTQYF. CDR3 sequence (DNA): TGTGCCAGCATCTCAGATAGATACGGGATAGATACGCAGTATTTT.

The rearrangement uses TRBV3-1 (or the pseudogene TRBV3-2) and TRBJ1-3, with TRBD1 matching over 9 bases. CDR1 is LGHDT, CDR2 YNNKEL, per germline (reference sequence). V dropped 5 bases and J dropped 5; count of bases not matched to a gene: 1. CDR3 length equals 13 residues. This CDR3 is CASSGTGRNTIYF. The CDR3, as DNA: TGTGCCAGCAGCGGGACAGGGAGAAACACCATATATTTT.

The genes are TRBV7-3 and TRBJ2-3; 9 bases align to TRBD1. V dropped 1 base and J dropped 4; count of bases not matched to a gene: 6. From germline, CDR1 is SGHTA and CDR2 FQGTGA. The CDR3 spans 16 residues. The CDR3 protein is CASSLNPGQGADTQYF. The CDR3 bases are TGTGCCAGCAGCTTAAACCCGGGACAGGGAGCAGATACGCAGTATTTT.

This clone was observed once. The chain combines TRBV5-5 with TRBJ2-2; the match to TRBD1 covers 11 bases. Germline lookup yields CDR1 SGHKS and CDR2 YYEKEE (reference sequence). CDR3 length equals 15 residues. With 3 bases clipped from V and 4 bases from J, the junction kept 2 bases outside the gene matches. CDR3 nucleotide sequence: TGTGCCAGCAGCTCCGGACAGGGGGCCACCGGGGAGCTGTTTTTT. This codes for CASSSGQGATGELFF. The complete variable domain, with remaining parts taken from reference TRBV5-5 and TRBJ2-2, reads DAGVTQSPTHLIKTRGQQVTLRCSPISGHKSVSWYQQVLGQGPQFIFQYYEKEERGRGNFPDRFSARQFPNYSSELNVNALLLGDSALYLCASSSGQGATGELFFGEGSRLTVL.

In this sample, this clone turned up a few times. V gene TRBV5-8 combines with J gene TRBJ2-5; possible D gene TRBD1, 6 bases. The CDR3 length is 14 residues. From germline, CDR1 is SGHTS and CDR2 YDEGEE. V lost 6 bases to trimming and J lost 3 bases, with 15 bases between them. DNA for the CDR3: TGTGCCAGCACCCAGGGGAGTTTAAAAGAGACCCAGTACTTC. Its translation: CASTQGSLKETQYF.

V is TRBV6-1 and J is TRBJ1-4; D is uncertain. The V gene's germline CDR1 is MNHNS and CDR2 SASEGT. Trimming took off 2 bases at V and 3 bases at J, with 10 bases between the two ends. The CDR3 is 15 residues long. DNA for the CDR3: TGTGCCAGCAGTGAACCGGGGAAAGCTAATGAAAAACTGTTTTTT. This codes for CASSEPGKANEKLFF.

The V and J genes are TRBV3-1 (or the pseudogene TRBV3-2) and TRBJ1-2; 7 positions match TRBD1. J gave up 8 bases and V 0 bases, and 15 bases lay outside the gene matches. CDR3 length: 17 residues. Germline V gene lookup returns CDR1 LGHDT and CDR2 YNNKEL (reference sequence). This CDR3 reads CASSQDRGLAARRGYTF. In nucleotides, the CDR3 is TGTGCCAGCAGCCAAGATAGGGGGCTGGCGGCCCGACGGGGCTACACCTTC.

The chain links TRBV6-5 to TRBJ2-5; 8 nucleotides line up with TRBD2. Trimming at V came to 5 bases and at J to 5 bases, leaving 7 bases not matched to a gene. CDR1 and CDR2 from the germline V gene are MNHEY and SVGAGI. The CDR3 is made up of 14 amino acids. CDR3 protein: CASSPGTRGETQYF. DNA of the CDR3: TGTGCCAGCAGTCCCGGGACTAGGGGCGAGACCCAGTACTTC.

This clone was observed a single time. The chain recombines TRBV5-1 with TRBJ2-1, with 9 nucleotides matching TRBD1. Germline V lookup: CDR1 SGHRS, CDR2 YFSETQ. The J segment lost 6 bases and the V segment lost 7 bases, leaving 8 bases of the junction unmatched. This CDR3 has 14 residues. The DNA for the CDR3 is TGCGCCAGCGGGGACAGGGTAGAGATCAATGAGCAGTTCTTC. This gives the protein CASGDRVEINEQFF.

This chain connects TRBV28 to TRBJ2-1; maybe TRBD2 (7 bases). Trimming left V 3 bases short and J 9 bases short, with 15 bases between. The CDR3 runs 14 residues. Germline CDR1 MDHEN, CDR2 SYDVKM. The CDR3 region is CASSLGGVQGEQFF. In nucleotides, the CDR3 is TGTGCCAGCAGTTTGGGGGGGGTACAGGGTGAGCAGTTCTTC.

The chain uses TRBV4-1 and TRBJ2-1; 9 bases match TRBD1. The CDR3 spans 15 residues. The J segment lost 4 bases and the V segment lost 2 bases, leaving 3 bases of the junction unmatched. The germline V gene encodes CDR1 MGHRA and CDR2 YSYEKL. The CDR3 sequence: CASSQPGQGYNEQFF. CDR3 nucleotides: TGCGCCAGCAGCCAACCGGGACAGGGTTACAATGAGCAGTTCTTC.

The chain uses TRBV3-1 (or the pseudogene TRBV3-2) and TRBJ1-1; 8 bases are a match to TRBD1. This CDR3 has 14 amino acids. Germline CDR1 and CDR2: LGHDT and YNNKEL (reference sequence). The junction had 2 bases not matched to a gene; V was cut back by 4 bases and J by 1 base. The CDR3 is CASSRGQGNTEAFF. The CDR3 DNA is TGTGCCAGCAGCCGTGGACAGGGGAACACTGAAGCTTTCTTT.

V gene TRBV18 combines with J gene TRBJ2-1; 7 bases are shared with TRBD1. V shed 5 bases, J shed 6 bases, and the junction held 7 bases outside the gene matches. The germline V gene has CDR1 KGHSH and CDR2 LQKENI. The CDR3 spans 14 residues. CDR3 nucleotide sequence: TGTGCCAGCTCAGAGCAATCAGGGGGCAATGAGCAGTTCTTC. Its translation: CASSEQSGGNEQFF.